This T cell receptor beta chain was found in a study of T cells in localized non-small cell lung cancer. Trimming left V 4 bases short and J 5 bases short, with 14 bases between. The CDR3 has 14 amino acids. The germline CDR1 and CDR2 sequences are MGHRA and YSYEKL. Generated by immunoSEQ multiplex PCR, the TCRdb table keeps only in-frame clones and is missing some. The data show some 38,000 clones, with 70% to 90% seen just once and around 5.8% held by the top ten. The specimen comprised peripheral blood mononuclear cells, sampled before any cancer treatment. This receptor was taken from a male donor at least 60 years old with stage II lung adenocarcinoma. The V call is TRBV4-1, the J call TRBJ1-1, with unresolved D. CDR3 nucleotide sequence: TGCGCCAGCAGCCCCCCCCATCGGGAGACTGAAGCTTTCTTT. Translation gives CASSPPHRETEAFF.